This TCR beta chain derives from a study of shared clonotypes between healthy human individuals (dated by TCRdb to the early 2020s). Context from the whole study: Two women and a few men aged 18 to 49 years were included in the cohort. For each donor, CD4 naive and CD4 memory were each run on three plates, CD8 naive on two plates, and CD8 memory on one plate. The study deeply sequenced blood TCR repertoires of five healthy adults to estimate repertoire size and the extent of clonotype sharing between individuals. To increase sequencing depth and limit assay-specific biases, TCR repertoire library preparation and sequencing were carried out by different laboratories using diverse techniques. Between about 0.94 and 10 billion PBMCs per donor were obtained by leukapheresis.

Healthy HIV-negative adults with no recently reported acute infections or vaccinations were included as donors. All donors were Caucasian adults living in Nashville, Tennessee, USA. CD4+ T cells were enriched through magnetic negative selection, after which naive cells were positively selected on CD45RA and the remaining negative fraction served as the memory subset. After blood collection by leukapheresis, PBMCs were isolated using Ficoll-Histopaque density gradient centrifugation and then cryopreserved in the vapor phase of liquid nitrogen. Analytical flow cytometry was used to check the purity and quantity of each magnetically sorted T cell population. Each sorted fraction had its genomic DNA isolated and then quantified by UV absorbance on a Nanodrop 2000c. Findings and caveats that apply to the study as a whole: Even with the large sequencing depth, rarefaction of the sorted-subset datasets indicated that sequencing was incomplete. The small number of donors limited the genetic and exposure-history diversity represented. Sampling was restricted to blood, and TCR repertoires in tissues likely differ from the TCR repertoires found in blood. Naive subsets generally had larger estimated clonotype richness than memory subsets. Higher generation probabilities were observed for clonotypes shared by all four sorted-subset donors than for non-shared clonotypes. Across a few donors, about 5% of naive CD4, roughly 3.5% of naive CD8, 2% to 2.5% of memory CD4, and roughly 0.41% of memory CD8 clonotypes were shared. Pairwise subsampling led to the expectation that sequencing depth would affect the degree of clonotype sharing among donors.

V ends up 6 bases short and J 6 bases short, with an unmatched junction base count of 10. Inclusive of the bounding cysteine and phenylalanine, the CDR3 is 15 residues long. The kept DNA is CDR3 alone, 45 bases in frame from the first base. A remark on this clone: What antigen it recognizes has not been identified. Base qualities are not recorded, but no much larger clone differs from it by a single base.

Using the deep immunoSEQ assay, TCR CDR3 regions were amplified from genomic DNA by multiplex PCR. Extracted genomic DNA from each cell subset was spread evenly across all wells of several immunoSEQ 96-well plates, with each plate serving as a replicate. For sorted subsets, roughly 200 ng genomic DNA, equal to approximately 30,000 T cell genomes, was loaded into each replicate PCR. Purified libraries were quantified with a Qubit 3.0 fluorometer, sized on a Bioanalyzer 2100, and re-quantified with the KAPA Library Quantification kit. Every immunoSEQ 96-well plate was sequenced on a separate single-read 150-cycle Illumina NextSeq 550 flow cell. On the authors' methods: The immunoSEQ output contained only junctional sequences without quality scores, so filtering could not match that applied to full-length reads. To assign V/J genes and CDR3, sequences were annotated against IMGT germline references using PyIR, a Python wrapper for IgBLAST v1.9. Reads with weak V/J assignments (E-value above 1e-6), missing CDR3, stop codons, out-of-frame junctions, or ambiguous translated residues were removed. V3J clonotypes were defined as sequences sharing the same inferred V gene, J gene, and CDR3 amino acid sequence. The percentage overlap between two repertoires was calculated by dividing the number of shared unique clonotypes by the size of the smaller repertoire. Repertoire richness was assessed with RTK rarefaction, the Chao1 estimator, and Recon v2.1 estimates of unobserved clonotypes. Generation probabilities for all TCRbeta clonotypes obtained by the gDNA method from several donors were computed using OLGA. In its TCRdb copy, this immuneACCESS table keeps in-frame sequences only and misses some clones. Where compared with another copy, unresolved V genes explain less than half of these, and the others have no known cause. For V, J and clone size, that table is used; D and trimming come from the DNA. The sample table records approximately 2,000,000 clones; under 95% of these occur just once. Approximately 0.39% of the sample belongs to the ten largest clones.

This TCR derives from a man aged 18 to 29 in good health. Some clones in this sample may be carry-over from other donors' samples. The chain is made from TRBV6-7 and TRBJ1-1, and TRBD1 aligns with 10 junction nucleotides. TRBV6-7 is marked as an open reading frame, function uncertain. The sample taken for sequencing was naive CD4+ T cells from PBMCs. The sample's cell subset or site label, decoded: CD45RA+ positively selected. CDR3 reads: CASSETGQGSAEAFF. The base sequence is TGTGCCAGCAGCGAAACGGGACAGGGGAGCGCTGAAGCTTTCTTT.